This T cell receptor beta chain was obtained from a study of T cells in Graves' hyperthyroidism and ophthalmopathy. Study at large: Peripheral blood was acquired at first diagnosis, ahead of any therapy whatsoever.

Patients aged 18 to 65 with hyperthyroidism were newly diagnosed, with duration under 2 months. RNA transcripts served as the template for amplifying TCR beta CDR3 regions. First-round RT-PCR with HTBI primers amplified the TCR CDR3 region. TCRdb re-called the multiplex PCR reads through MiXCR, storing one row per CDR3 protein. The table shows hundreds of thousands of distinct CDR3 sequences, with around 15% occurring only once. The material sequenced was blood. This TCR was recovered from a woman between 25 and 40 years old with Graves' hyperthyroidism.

The CDR3 DNA sequence: TGTGCCAGCAGCCAAGCGTGGACAACCGGGGAGCTGTTTTTT. As protein: CASSQAWTTGELFF. The gene calls are TRBV3-1 and TRBJ2-2; possible D gene TRBD1, 5 bases. The CDR3 spans 14 residues. Germline V lookup: CDR1 LGHDT, CDR2 YNNKEL (reference sequence). The V end was cut by 1 base, the J end by 5 bases, with 8 bases between. Together with reference TRBV3-1 and TRBJ2-2, the CDR3 gives the full variable domain: DTAVSQTPKYLVTQMGNDKSIKCEQNLGHDTMYWYKQDSKKFLKIMFSYNNKELIINETVPNRFSPKSPDKAHLNLHINSLELGDSAVYFCASSQAWTTGELFFGEGSRLTVL.